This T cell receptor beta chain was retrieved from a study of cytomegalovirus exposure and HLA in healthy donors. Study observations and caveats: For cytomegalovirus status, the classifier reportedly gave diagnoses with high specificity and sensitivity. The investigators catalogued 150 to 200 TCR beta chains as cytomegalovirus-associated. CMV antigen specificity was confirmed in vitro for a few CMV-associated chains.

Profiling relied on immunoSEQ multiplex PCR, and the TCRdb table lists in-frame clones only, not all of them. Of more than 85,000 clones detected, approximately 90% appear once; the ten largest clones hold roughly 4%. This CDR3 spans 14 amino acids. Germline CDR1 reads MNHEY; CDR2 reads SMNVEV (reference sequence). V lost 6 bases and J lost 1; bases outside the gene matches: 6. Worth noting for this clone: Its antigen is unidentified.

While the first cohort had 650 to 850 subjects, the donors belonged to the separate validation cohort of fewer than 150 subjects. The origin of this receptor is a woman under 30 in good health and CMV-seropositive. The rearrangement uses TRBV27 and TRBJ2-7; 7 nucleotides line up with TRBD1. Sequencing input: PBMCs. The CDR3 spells CASSSRTGSYEQYF. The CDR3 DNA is TGTGCCAGCAGCTCGCGGACAGGTTCCTACGAGCAGTACTTC.